This entry lists 13 T cell receptor beta chains sequenced from one sample in a study of blood T cell repertoires in COVID-19. The protocol was immunoSEQ multiplex PCR, while the TCRdb copy is restricted to in-frame clones and leaves out a portion. The data hold 200,000 or so clones, with roughly 79% observed a single time. Sequencing input: peripheral blood. These TCRs come from a man aged 55 to 70 with active or convalescent COVID-19.

V and J are TRBV23-1 and TRBJ2-7; TRBD1 matches 12 bases. TRBV23-1 falls under the ORF class, with uncertain function. Germline trimming cut 8 bases from V and 2 bases from J; bases unmatched to any gene: 16. CDR3 length: 18 residues. DNA for the CDR3: TGCGCCAGCGGGTCCATCACGGGACAGGGGGCTTTTGCCTACGAGCAGTACTTC. It specifies CASGSITGQGAFAYEQYF.

V gene TRBV3-1 (or the pseudogene TRBV3-2) combines with J gene TRBJ1-6; unclear D gene. V was pared by 4 bases and J by 6 bases, with 7 bases between. Germline V lookup: CDR1 LGHDT, CDR2 YNNKEL (reference sequence). CDR3 length equals 13 residues. DNA for the CDR3: TGTGCCAGCAGCCCCCGGGTTAATTCACCCCTCCACTTT. Its protein product is CASSPRVNSPLHF.

The chain has TRBV5-8 and TRBJ1-2; D may be TRBD1 (5 bases). The CDR3 covers 14 residues. Trimming cost V 0 bases and J 5 bases, with 11 bases left between them. CDR1 is SGHTS, CDR2 YDEGEE, per germline. The CDR3 nucleotides are TGTGCCAGCAGCTTGGTTGGGGCCCGATATGGCTACACCTTC. It encodes CASSLVGARYGYTF.

V is TRBV5-5 and J is TRBJ2-7; 14 positions match TRBD2. The CDR3 runs 16 residues. Germline CDR1 is SGHKS and CDR2 is YYEKEE (reference sequence). The ends lost 2 bases at V and 9 bases at J; junction bases unmatched: 10. The CDR3 is CASSLRLAGGPRGQYF. Written as DNA, the CDR3 is TGTGCCAGCAGCTTACGACTAGCGGGAGGGCCCAGGGGGCAGTACTTC.

This chain connects TRBV24-1 to TRBJ2-3; D perhaps matches TRBD2 (5 bases). Trimming shortened V by 3 bases and J by 4 bases, and 13 bases separated the two germline ends. Germline V gives CDR1 KGHDR, CDR2 SFDVKD. The CDR3 runs to 15 residues. The DNA for the CDR3 is TGTGCCACCAGTGATCGGCTAGCTGGGCCAGATACGCAGTATTTT. Translating it yields CATSDRLAGPDTQYF.

The CDR3 nucleotides are TGTGCCATCAGGGGGACAGGTGACACTGAAGCTTTCTTT. Its protein is CAIRGTGDTEAFF. The gene calls are TRBV10-3 and TRBJ1-1; 8 bases agree with TRBD1. Germline CDR1 and CDR2: ENHRY and SYGVKD. Trimming took 6 bases from V and 3 from J; bases not matched to a gene: 3. The CDR3 has 13 amino acids.

As DNA, the CDR3 is TGTGCCAGCAGCCGGGAAGATCACATTCAGTACTTC. Translated, it gives CASSREDHIQYF. The chain joins TRBV7-2 to TRBJ2-4; the D gene is possibly TRBD2 (5 bases). CDR3 length: 12 residues. V was pared by 5 bases and J by 8 bases, with 10 bases between. Germline assignment: CDR1 SGHTA and CDR2 FQGNSA.

The chain couples TRBV28 to TRBJ2-3, with D possibly being TRBD2 (5 bases). This CDR3 is built from 14 residues. Germline V gene sequence: CDR1 MDHEN, CDR2 SYDVKM. Trimming took 3 bases from V and 5 from J, leaving 12 bases between them. Here the CDR3 reads CASSLSPGRDTQYF. The CDR3 DNA sequence: TGTGCCAGCAGTTTGTCCCCTGGGAGAGATACGCAGTATTTT.

The chain employs TRBV6-5 and TRBJ2-5; the D gene is possibly TRBD2 (7 bases). CDR1 and CDR2 (germline): MNHEY, SVGAGI. The CDR3 length is 13 residues. V was clipped by 7 bases and J by 4 bases, with 13 bases between them. The CDR3 is CASNGGRGETQYF. The CDR3 DNA follows: TGTGCCAGCAACGGGGGGCGTGGAGAGACCCAGTACTTC.

In this sample, this clone turned up once. The chain is built from TRBV5-1 and TRBJ1-2; D is unclear. This CDR3 spans 13 amino acids. CDR1 is SGHRS and CDR2 is YFSETQ in the germline V gene. V lost 3 bases, J lost 0 bases, and 6 bases lay in between. The CDR3 DNA sequence: TGCGCCAGCAGCTCGGACTCTAACTATGGCTACACCTTC. Translated: CASSSDSNYGYTF.

To note about this clone: The sample has other DNA sequences that encode this CDR3 too. The chain has TRBV7-7 and TRBJ2-2; 7 bases fit TRBD2. The ends lost 1 base at V and 5 bases at J; junction bases unmatched: 7. The CDR3 consists of 16 residues. Germline V gene lookup returns CDR1 SSHAT and CDR2 FNYEAQ (reference sequence). CDR3 amino acids: CASSLGRGRGTGELFF. The CDR3 nucleotides are TGTGCCAGCAGCTTAGGACGGGGGAGGGGTACCGGGGAGCTGTTTTTT.

This clone appeared a single time. The chain links TRBV11-2 to TRBJ1-1, with a tentative D call TRBD1 (6 bases). Trimming pared 3 bases from V and 5 bases from J, leaving 16 bases between. CDR3 size: 15 residues. In germline, CDR1 is SGHAT, CDR2 FQNNGV. CDR3 loop: CASSFQGSSRTEAFF. CDR3 in DNA: TGTGCCAGCAGCTTTCAGGGGTCCTCGAGAACTGAAGCTTTCTTT.

This chain uses TRBV5-1 with TRBJ1-1; no reliable D call. Germline values: CDR1 SGHRS, CDR2 YFSETQ. The CDR3 extends over 15 amino acids. Trimming removed 2 bases at V and 3 bases at J, with 14 bases between. The CDR3 coding sequence is TGCGCCAGCAGCTTCCTACGGAAGAGGGACACTGAAGCTTTCTTT. This codes for CASSFLRKRDTEAFF. Combining the CDR3 with reference TRBV5-1 and TRBJ1-1 gives the whole variable domain KAGVTQTPRYLIKTRGQQVTLSCSPISGHRSVSWYQQTPGQGLQFLFEYFSETQRNKGNFPGRFSGRQFSNSRSEMNVSTLELGDSALYLCASSFLRKRDTEAFFGQGTRLTVV.